The sequence of this T cell receptor beta chain was determined in a study of blood T cell repertoires in COVID-19. For the study at large: The United States, Italy and Spain were the sources of the acute and convalescent COVID-19 samples. T cells, B-cell-depleted T cells, or PBMCs provided the cDNA or gDNA that served as material.

Methods used by the authors: Estimation of nucleated cell counts relied on the amplification of reference gene primers. TCRdb keeps only in-frame clones here, not all; method: immunoSEQ multiplex PCR. V, J and clone size are those of that table, while D and trimming were read from the DNA. The data show 200,000 to 250,000 clones, around 85% seen once. J was trimmed by 7 bases and V by 0 bases; bases with no gene match: 2. Germline CDR1 reads SGHDT; CDR2 reads YYEEEE. CDR3 size: 14 residues. Sequenced sample: peripheral blood. The receptor was isolated from a woman under 40 who had recovered from COVID-19. This chain links TRBV5-6 with TRBJ2-3; 10 bases are shared with TRBD1. CDR3 region: CASSLGQGANTQYF. For the CDR3, the DNA is TGTGCCAGCAGCTTGGGACAGGGGGCAAATACGCAGTATTTT.